These 32 T cell receptor beta chains were sequenced from one sample in a study of blood T cell repertoires in COVID-19. Produced via immunoSEQ multiplex PCR; TCRdb's table is partial and in-frame only. The table lists 150,000 to 200,000 clones, around 90% of them singletons. Sequencing used peripheral blood. These receptors were obtained from a man aged 35-49 years with active or convalescent COVID-19.

The genes are TRBV19 and TRBJ2-5; D may be TRBD2 (6 bases). Germline CDR1 and CDR2: LNHDA and SQIVND (reference sequence). Between the trimmed V and J ends, which lost 3 bases and 5 bases, there was a span of 13 bases. The CDR3 covers 14 residues. Here the CDR3 reads CASSIRLVSETQYF. The CDR3 nucleotides read TGTGCCAGTAGTATCAGACTAGTCTCTGAGACCCAGTACTTC.

The chain joins TRBV7-2 to TRBJ2-7, with 8 bases fitting TRBD2. This CDR3 contains 15 residues. Trimming cost V 5 bases and J 0 bases; bases outside gene matches: 6. The germline gives CDR1 SGHTA, CDR2 FQGNSA. This CDR3 reads CASSLSGTPSYEQYF. The CDR3 nucleotides read TGTGCCAGCAGCCTTAGCGGGACTCCCTCCTACGAGCAGTACTTC.

This chain joins TRBV3-1 (or the pseudogene TRBV3-2) and TRBJ2-5; a weak D match, TRBD1 (7 bases). The germline CDR1 and CDR2 sequences are LGHDT and YNNKEL (reference sequence). The CDR3 is 15 amino acids. V was trimmed by 1 base and J by 5 bases, leaving 14 bases between them. The CDR3 reads CASSQGTPGGETQYF. The CDR3, as DNA: TGTGCCAGCAGCCAAGGAACTCCAGGGGGGGAGACCCAGTACTTC.

Only one count was recorded for this clone. The chain combines TRBV14 with TRBJ2-3; 12 nucleotides align to TRBD2. This CDR3 has 16 amino acids. CDR1 SGHDN and CDR2 FVKESK come from the germline V gene. V shed 4 bases and J 4 bases; nucleotides not matched to a gene: 6. The CDR3 reads CASSPRLAGVADTQYF. Here the CDR3 DNA reads TGTGCCAGCAGCCCCAGACTAGCGGGAGTGGCAGATACGCAGTATTTT.

Of note for this clone: The sample contains more than one DNA sequence encoding this CDR3. V is TRBV12-3 or TRBV12-4 and J is TRBJ2-7; possible D gene TRBD1, 5 bases. CDR3 size: 12 residues. V lost 4 bases, J lost 3 bases, and 7 bases lay in between. CDR3: CASSSTGYEQYF. In nucleotides, the CDR3 is TGTGCCAGCAGTTCAACAGGCTACGAGCAGTACTTC.

The rearrangement uses TRBV6-2 or TRBV6-3 and TRBJ2-1, with no clear D. The CDR3 runs to 14 residues. Per germline, CDR1 MNHEY and CDR2 SVGEGT. The V end was cut by 4 bases, the J end by 3 bases, with 10 bases between. The CDR3 DNA follows: TGTGCCAGCAGTTCCCAACCGGGCTACAATGAGCAGTTCTTC. Residues: CASSSQPGYNEQFF.

The chain is built from TRBV10-3 and TRBJ1-5; no definite D call. CDR1 is ENHRY and CDR2 is SYGVKD in the germline V gene. The V end lost 0 bases, the J end lost 0 bases, and 3 bases lay between the germline ends. The CDR3 covers 14 residues. The CDR3 is CAISESSSNQPQHF. CDR3 bases: TGTGCCATCAGTGAGTCGAGTAGCAATCAGCCCCAGCATTTT.

The rearrangement links TRBV3-1 (or the pseudogene TRBV3-2) to TRBJ1-4; 11 bases align to TRBD1. V shed 4 bases and J 7 bases; nucleotides not matched to a gene: 5. This CDR3 is built from 15 residues. Germline V gene sequence: CDR1 LGHDT, CDR2 YNNKEL (reference sequence). The CDR3 DNA reads TGTGCCAGCAGCCGGACAGGGGGCGGGGGTGAAAAACTGTTTTTT. It is translated as CASSRTGGGGEKLFF.

The rearrangement links TRBV7-9 to TRBJ2-1, with 9 bases identical to TRBD2. V lost 4 bases, J lost 0 bases, and 7 bases stayed unmatched. In germline, CDR1 is SEHNR, CDR2 FQNEAQ (reference sequence). CDR3 size: 17 residues. Here the CDR3 DNA reads TGTGCCAGCAGCTCAACCCTTAGCGGGAGCTCCTACAATGAGCAGTTCTTC. Protein: CASSSTLSGSSYNEQFF.

The chain uses TRBV5-1 and TRBJ2-2; TRBD2 is a possible D gene (6 bases). Between the trimmed V and J ends, which lost 4 bases and 6 bases, there was a span of 16 bases. CDR3 size: 15 residues. Germline CDR1 and CDR2: SGHRS and YFSETQ. The CDR3 loop is CASSPPRGVPGELFF. CDR3 coding DNA: TGCGCCAGCAGCCCCCCCCGCGGGGTCCCCGGGGAGCTGTTTTTT.

The chain links TRBV10-3 to TRBJ1-2; TRBD1 aligns across 8 bases. V trimming: 9 bases; J trimming: 6 bases; junction bases outside the gene matches: 9. This CDR3 has 13 residues. Germline CDR1 is ENHRY and CDR2 is SYGVKD. CDR3 coding DNA: TGTGCCATATCGCAGGGGGCGGTCGATGGCTACACCTTC. Encoded protein: CAISQGAVDGYTF.

This clone was seen a single time. V is TRBV27 and J is TRBJ2-7, with D uncertain. This CDR3 region has 14 residues. Trimming removed 8 bases from V and 0 bases from J, with 14 bases in between. Per germline, CDR1 MNHEY and CDR2 SMNVEV (reference sequence). CDR3 residues: CASQPTRGSYEQYF. The CDR3 nucleotides read TGTGCCAGCCAACCTACTCGTGGCTCCTACGAGCAGTACTTC.

The chain is built from TRBV2 and TRBJ1-2; 10 nucleotides align to TRBD1. V lost 6 bases, J lost 3 bases, and 4 bases stayed unmatched. Looked up from germline, CDR1 is SNHLY and CDR2 is FYNNEI. This CDR3 has 14 residues. The CDR3 region is CASREDRGDYGYTF. Here the CDR3 DNA reads TGTGCCAGCAGGGAGGACAGGGGGGACTATGGCTACACCTTC.

The chain recombines TRBV7-2 with TRBJ2-1; TRBD1 agrees at 10 bases. V shed 2 bases and J 4 bases; nucleotides not matched to a gene: 5. This CDR3 region has 16 residues. From germline, CDR1 is SGHTA and CDR2 FQGNSA. CDR3 region: CASSLRTGGAYNEQFF. CDR3 in DNA: TGTGCCAGCAGCTTAAGGACAGGGGGGGCGTACAATGAGCAGTTCTTC.

This rearrangement joins TRBV2 to TRBJ1-3; D not resolved. V lost 6 bases, J lost 0 bases, and 9 bases lay in between. The CDR3 loop spans 14 amino acids. CDR1 is SNHLY and CDR2 is FYNNEI in the germline V gene. This CDR3 is CASRQTFSGNTIYF. The CDR3 coding sequence is TGTGCCAGCAGACAGACATTCTCTGGAAACACCATATATTTT.

The count of this clone is one. The chain employs TRBV19 and TRBJ1-1; 9 bases agree with TRBD1. The CDR3 loop spans 14 amino acids. Germline-derived CDR1 and CDR2 are LNHDA and SQIVND (reference sequence). Germline trimming cut 5 bases from V and 8 bases from J; bases unmatched to any gene: 9. CDR3 nucleotides: TGTGCCAGTAGTTCATACAGGGGGCGTACAGAAGCTTTCTTT. Amino acids: CASSSYRGRTEAFF.

The rearrangement links TRBV7-8 to TRBJ2-7; 9 nucleotides align to TRBD1. V shed 0 bases and J 3 bases; nucleotides not matched to a gene: 0. The germline CDR1 and CDR2 sequences are SGHVS and FQNEAQ. This CDR3 comprises 14 residues. The chain's CDR3 is CASSLADRGYEQYF. The CDR3, as DNA: TGTGCCAGCAGCTTAGCGGACAGGGGCTACGAGCAGTACTTC.

The chain carries TRBV11-3 and TRBJ2-2; TRBD1 might be the D (5 bases). CDR3 length equals 16 residues. Trimming took off 2 bases at V and 4 bases at J, with 14 bases between the two ends. Germline-derived CDR1 and CDR2 are SGHNT and YENEEA. CDR3 nucleotides: TGTGCCAGCAGCTTATCTCGTCCAGGGCCCACCGGGGAGCTGTTTTTT. Translating gives CASSLSRPGPTGELFF.

This clone was seen more than once but under ten times. The rearrangement links TRBV30 to TRBJ1-1, with 7 positions matching TRBD1. J lost 11 bases, V lost 2 bases, and 11 bases had no gene match. The CDR3 loop spans 13 amino acids. Germline V gene lookup returns CDR1 GTSNPN and CDR2 SVGIG (reference sequence). The CDR3 here is CAWSQGVGCCAFF. As DNA, the CDR3 is TGTGCCTGGAGTCAGGGGGTTGGGTGCTGTGCTTTCTTT. The entire variable domain, with the rest obtained from reference TRBV30 and TRBJ1-1, is as follows: SQTIHQWPATLVQPVGSPLSLECTVEGTSNPNLYWYRQAAGRGLQLLFYSVGIGQISSEVPQNLSASRPQDRQFILSSKKLLLSDSGFYLCAWSQGVGCCAFFGQGTRLTVV.

This chain uses TRBV28 with TRBJ2-1; TRBD2 aligns across 10 bases. The germline V gene encodes CDR1 MDHEN and CDR2 SYDVKM. This CDR3 is built from 14 residues. The trim removed 4 bases at V and 8 bases at J, leaving 5 bases unmatched. CDR3 sequence: CASSYTSGVYEQFF. The DNA for the CDR3 is TGTGCCAGCAGTTATACTAGCGGGGTATATGAGCAGTTCTTC.

The chain couples TRBV5-1 to TRBJ1-1; 7 bases match TRBD1. CDR1 and CDR2 (germline): SGHRS, YFSETQ. This CDR3 is 13 amino acids long. V lost 3 bases and J lost 5; bases outside the gene matches: 4. The CDR3 DNA sequence: TGCGCCAGCAGCTCGGAACAGGGGACTGAAGCTTTCTTT. Its protein product is CASSSEQGTEAFF.

The chain has TRBV6-6 and TRBJ2-7; weak D call: TRBD1 (5 bases). Germline CDR1 MNHNY, CDR2 SVGAGI (reference sequence). Trimming removed 3 bases from V and 3 bases from J, with 9 bases in between. The CDR3 runs 13 residues. The CDR3 sequence: CASSYRQFYEQYF. DNA for the CDR3: TGTGCCAGCAGTTATCGACAGTTCTACGAGCAGTACTTC.

This chain links TRBV6-1 with TRBJ1-1; 8 bases match TRBD1. Germline V CDR1 and CDR2: MNHNS, SASEGT. V gave up 4 bases and J gave up 4 bases; unmatched junction bases: 14. The CDR3 is made up of 17 amino acids. The CDR3 sequence: CASSVVSAGGFGTEAFF. The CDR3 DNA reads TGTGCCAGCAGTGTAGTGTCGGCAGGGGGCTTTGGCACTGAAGCTTTCTTT.

The chain joins TRBV5-1 to TRBJ2-2, with 10 bases that match TRBD2. This CDR3 contains 18 residues. CDR1 SGHRS and CDR2 YFSETQ come from the germline V gene. With V trimmed by 0 bases and J by 1 base, 6 bases remained unmatched. The CDR3 DNA sequence: TGCGCCAGCAGCTTGGTTCCGTCTAGCGGGGGGAACACCGGGGAGCTGTTTTTT. This gives the protein CASSLVPSSGGNTGELFF.

This clone turned up a few times. The CDR3 region is CASSLAWGGNNEQFF. The CDR3 region has the DNA TGCGCCAGCAGCTTGGCCTGGGGGGGCAACAATGAGCAGTTCTTC. The V gene is TRBV5-1, the J gene TRBJ2-1, with a tentative D call TRBD2 (7 bases). V lost 0 bases and J lost 5, with 12 bases in between. The CDR3 has 15 residues. The germline gives CDR1 SGHRS, CDR2 YFSETQ.

V and J are TRBV7-2 and TRBJ2-1; 8 bases line up with TRBD1. CDR3 length: 14 amino acids. The ends lost 5 bases at V and 5 bases at J; junction bases unmatched: 5. Germline V gives CDR1 SGHTA, CDR2 FQGNSA. CDR3 coding DNA: TGTGCCAGCAGCCCGGGACAGGTACACAATGAGCAGTTCTTC. As protein: CASSPGQVHNEQFF.

The V call is TRBV19, the J call TRBJ1-5; TRBD1 is a possible D gene (6 bases). The germline gives CDR1 LNHDA, CDR2 SQIVND (reference sequence). This CDR3 is built from 17 residues. V shed 1 base and J shed 9 bases, with 22 bases lying between them. CDR3 coding DNA: TGTGCCAGTAGTATAGGAACGGACAGCCTCTCCAGGGGGCCCCAGCATTTT. It specifies CASSIGTDSLSRGPQHF.

CDR3 nucleotide sequence: TGTGCCAGCAGGAGGGACAGAGAGTACAATGAGCAGTTCTTC. Amino acids: CASRRDREYNEQFF. The chain links TRBV6-5 to TRBJ2-1, with 7 nucleotides matching TRBD1. The V gene's germline CDR1 is MNHEY and CDR2 SVGAGI. The CDR3 extends over 14 amino acids. V was pared by 6 bases and J by 4 bases, with 6 bases of the junction left unmatched.

This clone was detected a few times. The V gene is TRBV4-1, the J gene TRBJ2-1; D ambiguous. V lost 6 bases and J lost 8, with 23 bases in between. CDR1 is MGHRA and CDR2 is YSYEKL in the germline V gene. The CDR3 totals 16 residues. CDR3 nucleotide sequence: TGCGCCAGCAGTTCCGAAGCTGGTGTATTGGTGGATGAGCAGTTCTTC. Translation: CASSSEAGVLVDEQFF.

The DNA for the CDR3 is TGTGCCAGCAGTTTACGACTTGAGGAAAAACTGTTTTTT. Residues: CASSLRLEEKLFF. The gene calls are TRBV27 and TRBJ1-4, with unresolved D. This CDR3 has 13 residues. V shed 2 bases and J shed 8 bases, with 9 bases lying between them. CDR1 MNHEY and CDR2 SMNVEV come from the germline V gene (reference sequence).

This clone showed up just once. Other DNA sequences in the sample encode the same CDR3. The CDR3 DNA reads TGTGCCATCAGTGAGTCGGAGAACCTCCAAGAGACCCAGTACTTC. It specifies CAISESENLQETQYF. The chain joins TRBV10-3 to TRBJ2-5; D not certain. This CDR3 comprises 15 residues. The V end lost 0 bases, the J end lost 1 base, and 9 bases lay between the germline ends. The V gene's germline CDR1 is ENHRY and CDR2 SYGVKD.

This chain's CDR3 is CASSPERRGNYGYTF. CDR3 coding DNA: TGTGCCAGCAGCCCTGAACGCAGGGGAAACTATGGCTACACCTTC. V gene TRBV6-4 combines with J gene TRBJ1-2; D might be TRBD1 (6 bases). CDR3 length: 15 residues. Germline CDR1 MRHNA, CDR2 SNTAGT. The V gene lost 6 bases and the J gene lost 2 bases, with 16 bases spanning the gap.